Presented here are 16 T cell receptor beta chains from one specimen sequenced in a study of T cells after yellow fever vaccination. TCRdb reanalysed the 5' RACE reads using MiXCR and keeps one entry per CDR3 protein. The sample holds more than 350,000 distinct CDR3 sequences, roughly 10% seen once. The specimen comprised PBMCs, sampled on the day of the first yellow fever vaccination. The receptors were sampled from a man between 18 and 35 years old who received the YFV17D yellow fever vaccine.

The genes are TRBV6-1 and TRBJ2-1; the match to TRBD2 covers 11 bases. Germline lookup yields CDR1 MNHNS and CDR2 SASEGT. Trimming took 7 bases from V and 4 from J; bases not matched to a gene: 6. The CDR3 is 15 residues long. For the CDR3, the DNA is TGTGCCAGCATCTTGGGACTAGCGGAGTACAATGAGCAGTTCTTC. This translates into CASILGLAEYNEQFF.

This clonotype occurred a few times. Its ends do not fully match the called genes, so a read error is possible. The J gene is TRBJ2-2, the V gene TRBV7-7; D not resolved. This CDR3 is 13 amino acids long. Per the germline V gene, CDR1 is SSHAT and CDR2 is FNYEAQ (reference sequence). The CDR3, as DNA: TGTGCTAGCAGCTTAGACGTTGGCGGGGAGCTGTTTTTT. Amino acid sequence: CASSLDVGGELFF.

This clonotype was counted a few times. The chain combines TRBV11-2 with TRBJ1-5; D gene uncertain. The CDR3 has 13 amino acids. Germline V gene lookup returns CDR1 SGHAT and CDR2 FQNNGV. The V end lost 0 bases, the J end lost 6 bases, and 6 bases lay between the germline ends. CDR3: CASSLDMSQPQHF. The DNA for the CDR3 is TGTGCCAGCAGCTTAGATATGAGTCAGCCCCAGCATTTT.

This clonotype was recorded a few times. J is TRBJ2-7 and V is TRBV21-1; the DNA was not compared with TRBD1, the D call given in the table. TRBV21-1 is recorded as a pseudogene. The CDR3 is 9 amino acids. The CDR3 DNA follows: TGTGCCCCCAGGGGGATGAAGTACGTC. Its protein product is CAPRGMKYV.

This clonotype was seen a few times. The J gene is TRBJ1-4, the V gene TRBV9; D is unclear. The CDR3 consists of 14 residues. Germline CDR1 is SGDLS and CDR2 is YYNGEE. V was pared by 0 bases and J by 4 bases, with 7 bases between. Here the CDR3 reads CASSVASNNEKLFF. The DNA of the CDR3 is TGTGCCAGCAGCGTAGCCAGCAATAATGAAAAACTGTTTTTT.

The CDR3 reads CASSQDFVAEAFF. The DNA for the CDR3 is TGCGCCAGCAGCCAAGATTTCGTCGCTGAAGCTTTCTTT. The chain combines TRBV4-3 with TRBJ1-1; D gene ambiguous. CDR1 LGHNA and CDR2 YSLEER come from the germline V gene. The V and J ends lost 0 bases and 6 bases respectively, with 8 bases between them. CDR3 length: 13 amino acids.

The chain recombines TRBV20-1 with TRBJ2-1; a possible D gene is TRBD2 (5 bases). The CDR3 length is 13 residues. The germline gives CDR1 DFQATT, CDR2 SNEGSKA (reference sequence). CDR3 sequence (DNA): TGCAGCGGGAACACAAACATCAAGAATGAGCAGTTCTTC. Its protein is CSGNTNIKNEQFF.

This clonotype turned up a few times. The genes are TRBV6-2 or TRBV6-3 and TRBJ1-1, with D perhaps TRBD1 (5 bases). Trimming removed 6 bases from V and 0 bases from J, with 23 bases in between. This CDR3 contains 18 residues. Per the germline V gene, CDR1 is MNHEY and CDR2 is SVGEGT. CDR3 nucleotide sequence: TGTGCCAGCAGACGCACCCCGGGACGGTTCTTCATGAACACTGAAGCTTTCTTT. It yields the protein CASRRTPGRFFMNTEAFF.

This clonotype was counted only a few times. The chain links TRBV29-1 to TRBJ1-1, with D uncertain. Germline lookup yields CDR1 SQVTM and CDR2 ANQGSEA. This CDR3 region has 13 residues. Trimming left V 6 bases short and J 0 bases short, with 11 bases between. This chain's CDR3 is CSVNQVLNTEAFF. The CDR3, as DNA: TGCAGCGTAAACCAGGTATTGAACACTGAAGCTTTCTTT.

This clonotype was observed at least ten times. The chain uses TRBV3-1 and TRBJ2-1; D possibly matches TRBD1 or TRBD2 (5 bases each). The CDR3 spans 13 residues. The germline V gene encodes CDR1 LGHDT and CDR2 YNNKEL (reference sequence). Trimming left V 2 bases short and J 15 bases short, with 17 bases between. CDR3 nucleotides: TGTGCCAGCAGCCAAAACTTGGGGGACCGTTGGTTCTTC. It codes for CASSQNLGDRWFF.

The chain has TRBV28 and TRBJ2-5, with TRBD1 as a possible D gene (6 bases). Germline V CDR1 and CDR2: MDHEN, SYDVKM. The V end was cut by 8 bases, the J end by 5 bases, with 21 bases between. This CDR3 comprises 15 residues. DNA of the CDR3: TGTGCCAGCGGAAAAGGACAGCATGAGGCGGAGACCCAGTACTTC. It specifies CASGKGQHEAETQYF.

This clonotype was observed a handful of times. This chain joins TRBV9 and TRBJ2-3; D is unclear. There are 15 residues in the CDR3. The germline V gene encodes CDR1 SGDLS and CDR2 YYNGEE. V gave up 2 bases and J gave up 4 bases, with 14 bases separating them. CDR3 region: CASSVVALGPDTQYF. The CDR3 DNA reads as TGTGCCAGCAGCGTTGTGGCCCTGGGTCCAGATACGCAGTATTTT.

The chain links TRBV29-1 to TRBJ1-1; the D is unclear. This CDR3 spans 13 amino acids. The germline gives CDR1 SQVTM, CDR2 ANQGSEA. Trimming pared 8 bases from V and 0 bases from J, leaving 13 bases between. The chain's CDR3 is CSSAVGMNTEAFF. CDR3 nucleotides: TGCAGCTCTGCGGTCGGGATGAACACTGAAGCTTTCTTT.

CDR3: CASRPARGTEAFF. Here the CDR3 DNA reads TGTGCCAGCAGACCGGCTCGGGGGACAGAAGCTTTCTTT. The chain carries TRBV27 and TRBJ1-1; perhaps TRBD1 as D (6 bases). Germline values: CDR1 MNHEY, CDR2 SMNVEV (reference sequence). The CDR3 contains 13 residues. Between the trimmed V and J ends, which lost 6 bases and 8 bases, there was a span of 16 bases.

This clonotype was seen a few times. Relative to the germline gene, one junction end is altered; a read error may explain this. The J gene is TRBJ2-5, the V gene TRBV29-1; 7 bases agree with TRBD1. Per the germline V gene, CDR1 is SQVTM and CDR2 is ANQGSEA. The CDR3 runs to 12 residues. The CDR3 loop is CSVEDRVETQYF. As DNA, the CDR3 is TGCAGCGTCGAAGACAGGGTTGAGACCCAGTACTTC.

The chain's CDR3 is CASSPTRDGEQYF. CDR3 DNA: TGTGCCAGCAGCCCAACCCGGGACGGCGAGCAGTACTTC. J is TRBJ2-7 and V is TRBV7-3; tentatively, D is TRBD1 or TRBD2 (5 bases each). Germline V gene data show CDR1 as SGHTA and CDR2 as FQGTGA. The CDR3 is 13 amino acids. V lost 5 bases to trimming and J lost 6 bases, with 14 bases between them. The full variable domain, its missing parts supplied by reference TRBV7-3 and TRBJ2-7, is GAGVSQTPSNKVTEKGKYVELRCDPISGHTALYWYRQSLGQGPEFLIYFQGTGAADDSGLPNDRFFAVRPEGSVSTLKIQRTERGDSAVYLCASSPTRDGEQYFGPGTRLTVT.